The present entry profiles one T cell receptor (beta chain) with its context. The CDR3 has 13 residues. The ends were cut back, 9 bases at V and 7 bases at J, with 16 bases in the middle. Per the germline V gene, CDR1 is KGHSH and CDR2 is LQKENI. The sample originates from a study of blood T cell repertoires in COVID-19. Across the whole study: Whether acute or convalescent, the COVID-19 samples came from the United States, Italy and Spain.

The table came from immunoSEQ multiplex PCR; TCRdb's copy has only in-frame clones and leaves some out. The sample holds under 250,000 clones; about 87% are singletons and the top ten take 2% to 3%. The chain carries TRBV18 and TRBJ1-5; the D gene is possibly TRBD1 (6 bases). The source material was PBMCs or T cells enriched from blood (not recorded which). This receptor was identified in a woman in her thirties with acute COVID-19. The CDR3 DNA follows: TGTGCCAGTGGAAGGGACACCCGGCAGCCCCAGCATTTT. This encodes CASGRDTRQPQHF.